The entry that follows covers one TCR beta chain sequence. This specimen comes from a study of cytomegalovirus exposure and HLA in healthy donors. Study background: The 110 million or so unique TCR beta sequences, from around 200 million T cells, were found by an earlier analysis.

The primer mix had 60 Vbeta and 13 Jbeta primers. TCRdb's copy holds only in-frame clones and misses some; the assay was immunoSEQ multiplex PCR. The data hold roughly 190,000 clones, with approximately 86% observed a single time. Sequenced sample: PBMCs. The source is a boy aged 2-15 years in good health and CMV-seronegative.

CDR3 region: CASRPGDTEAFF. The CDR3 bases are TGTGCCAGCCGTCCCGGGGACACTGAAGCTTTCTTT. V usage is TRBV2 and J usage is TRBJ1-1; D is ambiguous. Trimming removed 8 bases at V and 3 bases at J, with 10 bases between. The CDR3 loop spans 12 amino acids. The germline V gene encodes CDR1 SNHLY and CDR2 FYNNEI.